This T cell receptor (beta chain) was obtained from a study of cytomegalovirus exposure and HLA in healthy donors. Study-wide results and limits: Later analysis indicated greater clonal expansion among HLA-associated TCR beta chains than among equally common other chains.

PCR involved 60 Vbeta and 13 Jbeta primers. Sequenced by immunoSEQ multiplex PCR; TCRdb stores in-frame clones only, minus some. The data show about 110,000 clones, around 70% seen once. The V and J ends lost 1 base and 6 bases, in that order; junction bases with no gene match: 8. The V gene's germline CDR1 is SGHNT and CDR2 YYREEE (reference sequence). The CDR3 is 15 amino acids. The count of this clone is one. Its antigen is currently unknown. Sequencing was performed on PBMCs. This TCR was sampled from a boy between 5 and 17 years old in good health and CMV-seronegative. The V call is TRBV5-4, the J call TRBJ2-7; 9 nucleotides line up with TRBD2. Here the CDR3 DNA reads TGTGCCAGCAGCTTGTTGCGGGGGGGCACCCTCGAGCAGTACTTC. Its protein is CASSLLRGGTLEQYF.